These T cell receptor beta chains were read from a single sample in a study of circulating tumor DNA in untreated peripheral T-cell lymphoma. Only in-frame clones appear in the TCRdb table, and some are missing; sequencing was by immunoSEQ multiplex PCR. The top ten clones hold roughly 7.7% of a sample with just under 1,100 clones, 65% to 85% of them seen once. Sequencing was carried out using tumor tissue. These receptors were obtained from a human donor with peripheral T-cell lymphoma. CDR3s include the opening cysteine and the closing phenylalanine or tryptophan. The D gene is left open where the match is weak. Clone size is stated in some rows and not others, as once, few, many or a class when expanded.

D,J,size,V,DNA,CDR3
.,TRBJ1-1,.,TRBV19,TGTGCCAGTAGTAAAAGACGGGACACTGAAGCTTTCTTT,CASSKRRDTEAFF
.,TRBJ2-5,.,TRBV6-8,TGTGCCAGCAAGGAAGGGGGGCTAGCGGAGACCCAGTACTTC,CASKEGGLAETQYF
.,TRBJ2-7,once,TRBV11-3,TGTGCCAGCAGCCGAATCCAGGGGAATCCCTACGAGCAGTACTTC,CASSRIQGNPYEQYF
TRBD1,TRBJ2-2,.,TRBV6-8,TGTGCCAGCAGTAGAGGACAGGAAGTCGCCGGGGAGCTGTTTTTT,CASSRGQEVAGELFF
TRBD2,TRBJ2-1,few,TRBV18,TGTGCCAGCTCACCACCTGATGGGACTAGCGGGATCTACAATGAGCAGTTCTTC,CASSPPDGTSGIYNEQFF
TRBD1,TRBJ2-2,.,TRBV19,TGTGCCATCTCGACAGGGAGGAACACCGGGGAGCTGTTTTTT,CAISTGRNTGELFF
.,TRBJ1-6,.,TRBV6-8,TGTGCCAGCAGTGACGGGGACGTCTTGTCACCCCTCCACTTT,CASSDGDVLSPLHF
.,TRBJ2-1,.,TRBV6-8,TGTGCCATCGGAGAGTATGTAGTAAATGAGCAGTTCTTC,CAIGEYVVNEQFF
TRBD1,TRBJ1-1,.,TRBV18,TGTGCCAGCTCACCTGGGACAGCCATGAACACTGAAGCTTTCTTT,CASSPGTAMNTEAFF
.,TRBJ1-2,.,TRBV6-8,TGTGCCAGCAGTTACTCTGAGACGGGAAGTAACTATGGCTACACCTTC,CASSYSETGSNYGYTF
.,TRBJ2-7,.,TRBV11-3,TGTGCCAGCCGTCTGCGAGGGGACAAAGCCTACGAGCAGTACTTC,CASRLRGDKAYEQYF
.,TRBJ1-5,.,TRBV11-3,TGTGCCAGCAGCTTAGTACTTTTGACAGATAGCAATCAGCCCCAGCATTTT,CASSLVLLTDSNQPQHF
TRBD1,TRBJ2-7,.,TRBV6-7,TGTGCCAGCAGTCCCCCAACAAACAGGGGGCTGAACGAGCAGTACTTC,CASSPPTNRGLNEQYF
TRBD1,TRBJ2-1,.,TRBV30,TGTGCCCGAGCAACGGGACAGGGATCCCATGAGCAGTTCTTC,CARATGQGSHEQFF
.,TRBJ1-1,.,TRBV7-4,TGTGCCAGCAGCCCCGATCCGAACACTGAAGCTTTCTTT,CASSPDPNTEAFF
.,TRBJ1-2,few,TRBV6-8,TGTGCCACCTCGGCCGAGAGCTATGGCTACACCTTC,CATSAESYGYTF
.,TRBJ2-3,few,TRBV19,TGTGCCAGTCAGGGGGGGGAGGCAGATACGCAGTATTTT,CASQGGEADTQYF
TRBD1,TRBJ2-2,.,TRBV23-1,TGCGCCAGCAGCCCGGGACAGGACACCGGGGAGCTGTTTTTT,CASSPGQDTGELFF
.,TRBJ2-5,.,TRBV23-1,TGCGCCAGCAGCTCGGGTTCTCGGATAGAAGAGACCCAGTACTTC,CASSSGSRIEETQYF
.,TRBJ1-2,.,TRBV25-1,TGTGCCAGCAGTGAATTGGGGCCGCAGCGGCTAGTCACCTTC,CASSELGPQRLVTF
.,TRBJ2-1,.,TRBV19,TGTGCCAGTAGCTGGTTGGGATCCTACAATGAGCAGTTCTTC,CASSWLGSYNEQFF
.,TRBJ1-1,.,TRBV29-1,TGCAGCGTTGAAGACTTCAGGACAAGGGGATACACTGAAGCTTTCTTT,CSVEDFRTRGYTEAFF
.,TRBJ2-7,.,TRBV6-8,TGTGCCAGCAGTCTCGGGACCCGAACGGGCGAGCAGTACTTC,CASSLGTRTGEQYF